This T cell receptor beta chain was sequenced during a study of spatial heterogeneity in lung cancer. Study background: Among detected sequences, beta-chain ones consistently exceeded alpha-chain ones in number. Mean representation of each unique TCR and UMI combination in the raw reads exceeded 8.5 occurrences.

The sample holds a few counts of this clonotype. This CDR3 contains 14 residues. Germline V gene lookup returns CDR1 SGHTA and CDR2 FQGNSA. Trimming removed 2 bases at V and 2 bases at J, with 7 bases between. Each molecule of TCR cDNA was tagged with one unique molecular identifier. TCRdb fed the 5' RACE reads into MiXCR, producing one record per CDR3 protein. The table lists tens of thousands of distinct CDR3 sequences, about 12% of them singletons. As to time point: sample taken at primary tumor resection. Unsorted whole RNA from tumor, nontumor lung or frozen PBMC underwent sequencing. Donors were around 70 untreated early-stage non-small cell lung cancer patients.

Sequenced here: PBMCs, sampled at surgery. The V gene is TRBV7-2, the J gene TRBJ1-5; D is unclear. This receptor was taken from a male donor with early-stage non-small cell lung cancer. CDR3 DNA sequence: TGTGCCAGCAGCTTAAATGCAGGCAATCAGCCCCAGCATTTT. This translates into CASSLNAGNQPQHF.